The 22 T cell receptor beta chains below were found in one sample sequenced in a study of blood T cell repertoires in COVID-19. Profiling relied on immunoSEQ multiplex PCR, and the TCRdb table lists in-frame clones only, not all of them. The sample has some 210,000 clones, approximately 81% seen once. Sequencing was done on a sample of peripheral blood. Source of these receptors: a human donor in a cohort sampled during active COVID-19.

The rearrangement joins TRBV21-1 to TRBJ1-1. TRBV21-1 is a documented pseudogene. The CDR3 spans 20 residues. The CDR3 DNA is TGTGCCAGCAGCTCACGGATACAGTTCGAGGGTTGGATAAGGTTTACTGAAGCTTTCTTT. Protein product: CASSSRIQFEGWIRFTEAFF.

The chain joins TRBV7-9 to TRBJ1-1; D is unresolved. This CDR3 is built from 14 residues. Germline assignment: CDR1 SEHNR and CDR2 FQNEAQ (reference sequence). V lost 4 bases to trimming and J lost 1 base, with 10 bases between them. Here the CDR3 reads CASSSTSRNTEAFF. For the CDR3, the DNA is TGTGCCAGCAGCTCTACCTCTCGGAACACTGAAGCTTTCTTT. Full variable domain (outside the CDR3, taken from reference TRBV7-9 and TRBJ1-1): DTGVSQNPRHKITKRGQNVTFRCDPISEHNRLYWYRQTLGQGPEFLTYFQNEAQLEKSRLLSDRFSAERPKGSFSTLEIQRTEQGDSAMYLCASSSTSRNTEAFFGQGTRLTVV.

The chain couples TRBV9 to TRBJ1-6; 9 bases align to TRBD1. J lost 7 bases, V lost 1 base, and 6 bases had no gene match. Germline CDR1 and CDR2: SGDLS and YYNGEE. This CDR3 is 16 amino acids long. CDR3 residues: CASSVKGQGANSPLHF. CDR3 in DNA: TGTGCCAGCAGCGTAAAGGGACAGGGTGCCAATTCACCCCTCCACTTT.

This clone was observed a handful of times. The chain employs TRBV3-1 (or the pseudogene TRBV3-2) and TRBJ2-1; 13 bases are shared with TRBD2. Germline loops: CDR1 LGHDT, CDR2 YNNKEL (reference sequence). This CDR3 has 16 amino acids. V dropped 0 bases and J dropped 9; count of bases not matched to a gene: 5. The CDR3 coding sequence is TGTGCCAGCAGCCAAGAACTAGCGGGGGGGCTCAGTGAGCAGTTCTTC. It specifies CASSQELAGGLSEQFF.

This clone was seen many times. The chain joins TRBV7-3 to TRBJ2-3, with D perhaps matching TRBD2 (5 bases). Trimming took 5 bases from V and 1 from J, leaving 13 bases between them. CDR3 length: 15 residues. Germline-derived CDR1 and CDR2 are SGHTA and FQGTGA. CDR3 nucleotide sequence: TGTGCCAGCAGCCCCGTGAGTAGCGGCACAGATACGCAGTATTTT. Protein: CASSPVSSGTDTQYF.

This sequence joins TRBV6-2 or TRBV6-3 and TRBJ2-3; 8 positions agree with TRBD2. The germline CDR1 and CDR2 sequences are MNHEY and SVGEGT. J gave up 4 bases and V 6 bases, and 12 bases lay outside the gene matches. The CDR3 consists of 16 residues. The CDR3 region has the DNA TGTGCCAGCAGCCCCTCCCTCCGGGGGGGATCAGATACGCAGTATTTT. Its protein is CASSPSLRGGSDTQYF.

CDR3 residues: CASSSFGTQYF. CDR3 bases: TGTGCCAGCAGTTCGTTCGGGACCCAGTACTTC. The rearrangement uses TRBV5-6 and TRBJ2-5; D is uncertain. Trimming left V 5 bases short and J 7 bases short, with 9 bases between. Germline CDR1 SGHDT, CDR2 YYEEEE. The CDR3 totals 11 residues.

The chain uses TRBV6-6 and TRBJ2-2, with 14 bases that match TRBD2. CDR1 and CDR2 (germline): MNHNY, SVGAGI (reference sequence). The CDR3 is 14 residues long. Trimming took 10 bases from V and 7 from J; bases not matched to a gene: 5. The DNA for the CDR3 is TGTGCCATACGGACTAGCGGGGGGAGCGGGGAGCTGTTTTTT. Translated, it gives CAIRTSGGSGELFF.

The CDR3 DNA is TGTGCCAGCAGTTATTTATTGGGGACAGGGGGCGCGTCAGATACGCAGTATTTT. Its protein is CASSYLLGTGGASDTQYF. The genes are TRBV27 and TRBJ2-3, with TRBD1 matching 12 bases. There are 18 residues in the CDR3. Looked up from germline, CDR1 is MNHEY and CDR2 is SMNVEV (reference sequence). With 4 bases clipped from V and 4 bases from J, the junction kept 12 bases outside the gene matches.

This chain uses TRBV11-2 with TRBJ1-1; 7 bases agree with TRBD1. This CDR3 has 15 amino acids. Germline trimming cut 3 bases from V and 0 bases from J; bases unmatched to any gene: 4. Germline V gene data show CDR1 as SGHAT and CDR2 as FQNNGV. Written as DNA, the CDR3 is TGTGCCAGCAGCTTTGGACAGGTAATGAACACTGAAGCTTTCTTT. It encodes CASSFGQVMNTEAFF.

This rearrangement joins TRBV5-5 to TRBJ2-7; 7 bases are shared with TRBD2. Germline CDR1 and CDR2: SGHKS and YYEKEE (reference sequence). The V and J ends lost 4 bases and 1 base, in that order; junction bases with no gene match: 8. The CDR3 has 15 amino acids. CDR3 sequence: CASSLAGGMSYEQYV. CDR3 DNA: TGTGCCAGCAGCCTCGCCGGGGGGATGTCCTACGAGCAGTACGTC.

The rearrangement uses TRBV18 and TRBJ1-3; a weak D match, TRBD1 (6 bases). CDR3 length: 15 amino acids. The V gene lost 6 bases and the J gene lost 7 bases, with 19 bases spanning the gap. CDR1 and CDR2 from the germline V gene are KGHSH and LQKENI. CDR3 in amino acids: CASSPSRTADNTIYF. The DNA for the CDR3 is TGTGCCAGCTCCCCCTCCCGGACAGCGGACAACACCATATATTTT.

This clone came up a few times. The chain recombines TRBV2 with TRBJ1-1; TRBD1 is a possible D gene (5 bases). The CDR3 contains 13 residues. Deletions cut 10 bases from V and 7 bases from J, with 19 bases between. CDR1 is SNHLY and CDR2 is FYNNEI in the germline V gene. The CDR3 is CATAQYMGLEAFF. CDR3 DNA sequence: TGTGCCACCGCCCAATACATGGGGCTTGAAGCTTTCTTT.

The V and J genes are TRBV14 and TRBJ2-1, with 14 bases identical to TRBD2. Looked up from germline, CDR1 is SGHDN and CDR2 is FVKESK. The V and J ends lost 10 bases and 0 bases, in that order; junction bases with no gene match: 14. The CDR3 has 19 amino acids. The CDR3 bases are TGTGCCACCAAAAGACTAGCGGGGGGGGTTCTTAGCTCCTACAATGAGCAGTTCTTC. Residues: CATKRLAGGVLSSYNEQFF.

The chain carries TRBV28 and TRBJ1-1; D is uncertain. In germline, CDR1 is MDHEN, CDR2 SYDVKM. The V end lost 1 base, the J end lost 1 base, and 10 bases lay between the germline ends. The CDR3 totals 15 residues. The CDR3 protein is CASSLSGLANTEAFF. In DNA form, the CDR3 reads TGTGCCAGCAGTTTATCCGGACTAGCGAACACTGAAGCTTTCTTT. The whole variable domain, remainder taken from reference TRBV28 and TRBJ1-1, is DVKVTQSSRYLVKRTGEKVFLECVQDMDHENMFWYRQDPGLGLRLIYFSYDVKMKEKGDIPEGYSVSREKKERFSLILESASTNQTSMYLCASSLSGLANTEAFFGQGTRLTVV.

The gene calls are TRBV24-1 and TRBJ2-1; 7 nucleotides align to TRBD1. CDR3 length: 15 residues. Germline trimming cut 4 bases from V and 2 bases from J; bases unmatched to any gene: 4. Germline V gene lookup returns CDR1 KGHDR and CDR2 SFDVKD. CDR3 in amino acids: CATSDRQGPYNEQFF. DNA for the CDR3: TGTGCCACCAGTGACAGACAGGGACCCTACAATGAGCAGTTCTTC.

This clone was detected only once. V gene TRBV6-5 combines with J gene TRBJ1-4, with a possible D match to TRBD1 (5 bases). The CDR3 runs to 13 residues. Germline V gene sequence: CDR1 MNHEY, CDR2 SVGAGI. V shed 10 bases and J shed 3 bases, with 12 bases lying between them. The CDR3 loop reads CATLDRANEKLFF. The CDR3 bases are TGTGCCACCCTAGACAGAGCTAATGAAAAACTGTTTTTT.

The V and J genes are TRBV7-3 and TRBJ2-6; D call uncertain. The ends were cut back, 4 bases at V and 0 bases at J, with 4 bases in the middle. The CDR3 runs 14 residues. CDR1 and CDR2 (germline): SGHTA, FQGTGA. CDR3 sequence reads: CASSSVSGANVLTF. The CDR3 DNA is TGTGCCAGCAGCTCTGTCTCTGGGGCCAACGTCCTGACTTTC.

This chain joins TRBV19 and TRBJ2-3, with D perhaps matching TRBD1 (5 bases). CDR1 is LNHDA, CDR2 SQIVND, per germline (reference sequence). The CDR3 is 13 amino acids. V was shortened by 8 bases and J by 6 bases, with 15 bases between the two germline ends. CDR3 protein: CASQKVGVDTQYF. CDR3 coding DNA: TGTGCCAGTCAGAAAGTAGGGGTTGATACGCAGTATTTT. Using reference TRBV19 and TRBJ2-3 for the parts outside the CDR3, the full variable domain is DGGITQSPKYLFRKEGQNVTLSCEQNLNHDAMYWYRQDPGQGLRLIYYSQIVNDFQKGDIAEGYSVSREKKESFPLTVTSAQKNPTAFYLCASQKVGVDTQYFGPGTRLTVL.

CDR3 bases: TGTGCCAGCGGGACGCAGGGGAAATCCTACGAGCAGTACTTC. The encoded protein is CASGTQGKSYEQYF. The chain couples TRBV27 to TRBJ2-7, with D possibly matching TRBD1 (6 bases). CDR3 size: 14 residues. Germline V lookup: CDR1 MNHEY, CDR2 SMNVEV (reference sequence). V was pared by 8 bases and J by 1 base, with 15 bases between.

The chain recombines TRBV2 with TRBJ1-1, with D tentatively TRBD1 (5 bases). Germline CDR1 reads SNHLY; CDR2 reads FYNNEI. The CDR3 contains 15 residues. Trimming left V 6 bases short and J 9 bases short, with 23 bases between. CDR3 in amino acids: CASRGGFSRPSKAFF. CDR3 bases: TGTGCCAGCAGGGGGGGGTTTTCTCGACCATCAAAAGCTTTCTTT.

CDR3 in DNA: TGCGCCAGCAGCCAAGTGGTAGTTAGCAATCAGCCCCAGCATTTT. Amino acids: CASSQVVVSNQPQHF. This chain uses TRBV4-1 with TRBJ1-5; D is ambiguous. Trimming shortened V by 1 base and J by 0 bases, and 7 bases separated the two germline ends. The CDR3 totals 15 residues. Germline values: CDR1 MGHRA, CDR2 YSYEKL.